The 14 T cell receptor beta chains below all came from one sample that was sequenced in a study of OX40 agonist ivuxolimab in advanced cancers. The repertoire was sequenced with immunoSEQ multiplex PCR; TCRdb's copy has only in-frame clones and lacks some. The sample includes over 10,000 clones, roughly 88% of them seen just once. The specimen was CD4+ or CD8+ T cells sorted from blood, collected in a trial of the OX40 agonist ivuxolimab. The receptors come from an adult with an advanced solid tumor such as melanoma, head and neck, liver or kidney cancer.

This chain connects TRBV19 to TRBJ2-1; D tentatively fits TRBD1 or TRBD2 (5 bases each). V dropped 3 bases and J dropped 8 bases, with 8 bases sitting between them. Germline V gene lookup returns CDR1 LNHDA and CDR2 SQIVND (reference sequence). CDR3 length: 12 residues. The CDR3 loop reads CASSMGVDEQFF. The CDR3 DNA sequence: TGTGCCAGTAGTATGGGGGTCGATGAGCAGTTCTTC.

The CDR3 sequence is CASGGGEQYF. The CDR3 DNA is TGTGCCAGCGGAGGGGGCGAGCAGTACTTC. V usage is TRBV2 and J usage is TRBJ2-7; D is tentatively TRBD1 or TRBD2 (6 bases each). Germline CDR1 is SNHLY and CDR2 is FYNNEI. V lost 8 bases to trimming and J lost 6 bases, with 8 bases between them. The CDR3 covers 10 residues.

CDR3 bases: TGTGCCAGTACCCTCGTCGCGGGCTCTGGAAACACCATATATTTT. This sequence encodes CASTLVAGSGNTIYF. V gene TRBV19 combines with J gene TRBJ1-3, with D unresolved. V lost 7 bases and J lost 0, with 13 bases in between. The CDR3 length is 15 residues. Per the germline V gene, CDR1 is LNHDA and CDR2 is SQIVND (reference sequence).

Turning to this clone: The sample carries other DNA sequences with the same CDR3. This sequence joins TRBV6-1 and TRBJ1-5; tentatively, D is TRBD1 (5 bases). The germline gives CDR1 MNHNS, CDR2 SASEGT. The CDR3 is made up of 15 amino acids. V lost 1 base and J lost 3, with 10 bases in between. The CDR3 region is CASSEGGGTNQPQHF. The CDR3 DNA sequence: TGTGCCAGCAGTGAAGGCGGGGGAACCAATCAGCCCCAGCATTTT.

This chain links TRBV7-9 with TRBJ2-1, with TRBD1 identical over 10 bases. This CDR3 has 15 residues. Germline V gene sequence: CDR1 SEHNR, CDR2 FQNEAQ (reference sequence). Trimming removed 1 base from V and 6 bases from J; junction bases left unmatched: 3. The CDR3 coding sequence is TGTGCCAGCAGCTTAGGACAGGGGGCAGGCAATGAGCAGTTCTTC. Its protein product is CASSLGQGAGNEQFF. The full variable domain, with the rest looked up from reference TRBV7-9 and TRBJ2-1, is DTGVSQNPRHKITKRGQNVTFRCDPISEHNRLYWYRQTLGQGPEFLTYFQNEAQLEKSRLLSDRFSAERPKGSFSTLEIQRTEQGDSAMYLCASSLGQGAGNEQFFGPGTRLTVL.

The chain links TRBV14 to TRBJ1-1; the D is unclear. V was clipped by 4 bases and J by 11 bases, with 11 bases between them. Germline assignment: CDR1 SGHDN and CDR2 FVKESK. The CDR3 length is 11 residues. The CDR3 DNA follows: TGTGCCAGCAGCCTGGGCGAAGAGGCTTTCTTT. Residues: CASSLGEEAFF.

The J gene is TRBJ1-1, the V gene TRBV5-4; weak D call: TRBD1 (6 bases). Trimming left V 7 bases short and J 2 bases short, with 15 bases between. This CDR3 is built from 14 residues. Germline values: CDR1 SGHNT, CDR2 YYREEE (reference sequence). This CDR3 reads CASESWGLNTEAFF. The CDR3 DNA follows: TGTGCCAGCGAGTCCTGGGGGCTAAACACTGAAGCTTTCTTT.

A note on this clone: The same CDR3 can be traced to other DNA sequences in this sample. The chain has TRBV19 and TRBJ1-1; D unresolved. CDR1 is LNHDA, CDR2 SQIVND, per germline (reference sequence). V lost 5 bases and J 0 bases, leaving 10 bases between the germline ends. The CDR3 sequence is 14 residues long. The CDR3 DNA sequence: TGTGCCAGTAGTCCCGACCGTCTGAACACTGAAGCTTTCTTT. Encoded protein: CASSPDRLNTEAFF.

The chain couples TRBV11-2 to TRBJ1-3; tentative D call: TRBD1 (5 bases). V lost 8 bases to trimming and J lost 0 bases, with 8 bases between them. The CDR3 has 13 amino acids. Per germline, CDR1 SGHAT and CDR2 FQNNGV. The CDR3 here is CASGGGSGNTIYF. The CDR3 coding sequence is TGTGCCAGCGGGGGGGGCTCTGGAAACACCATATATTTT. Full variable domain (outside the CDR3, taken from reference TRBV11-2 and TRBJ1-3): EAGVAQSPRYKIIEKRQSVAFWCNPISGHATLYWYQQILGQGPKLLIQFQNNGVVDDSQLPKDRFSAERLKGVDSTLKIQPAKLEDSAVYLCASGGGSGNTIYFGEGSWLTVV.

This clone was seen a single time. The rearrangement links TRBV29-1 to TRBJ2-2; D is possibly TRBD1 (6 bases). Germline V lookup: CDR1 SQVTM, CDR2 ANQGSEA. The CDR3 loop spans 14 amino acids. V gave up 4 bases and J gave up 6 bases, with 15 bases separating them. CDR3 region: CSVVVTGSAGELFF. The CDR3 nucleotides read TGCAGCGTTGTCGTGACAGGTTCGGCCGGGGAGCTGTTTTTT.

The gene calls are TRBV11-2 and TRBJ2-7; D uncertain. CDR1 is SGHAT, CDR2 FQNNGV, per germline. The CDR3 spans 15 residues. V was clipped by 3 bases and J by 2 bases, with 14 bases between them. CDR3 loop: CASSFARTETYEQYF. Here the CDR3 DNA reads TGTGCCAGCAGCTTTGCGAGAACTGAAACCTACGAGCAGTACTTC.

Comments on this clone: This likely traces to a read error, being one base from a far larger clone. The rearrangement links TRBV2 to TRBJ2-7; 11 nucleotides align to TRBD2. The germline V gene has CDR1 SNHLY and CDR2 FYNNEI. The CDR3 length is 14 residues. CDR3 sequence reads: CASSTSGSFDEQHF. CDR3 nucleotides: TGTGCCAGCAGTACTAGCGGGAGTTTCGACGAGCAGCACTTC.

The gene calls are TRBV6-1 and TRBJ2-7, with D perhaps TRBD2 (6 bases). The V and J ends lost 9 bases and 0 bases respectively, with 12 bases between them. This CDR3 region has 13 residues. Germline V lookup: CDR1 MNHNS, CDR2 SASEGT. The CDR3 is CASDGGISYEQYF. The CDR3 DNA sequence: TGTGCCAGTGACGGGGGTATCTCCTACGAGCAGTACTTC.

V is TRBV7-9 and J is TRBJ1-5, with D maybe TRBD1 (5 bases). The CDR3 is 13 amino acids. Germline CDR1 is SEHNR and CDR2 is FQNEAQ (reference sequence). Trimming pared 3 bases from V and 5 bases from J, leaving 8 bases between. The CDR3, as DNA: TGTGCCAGCAGCTTCGGGGGGGATCAGCCCCAGCATTTT. Translated: CASSFGGDQPQHF.